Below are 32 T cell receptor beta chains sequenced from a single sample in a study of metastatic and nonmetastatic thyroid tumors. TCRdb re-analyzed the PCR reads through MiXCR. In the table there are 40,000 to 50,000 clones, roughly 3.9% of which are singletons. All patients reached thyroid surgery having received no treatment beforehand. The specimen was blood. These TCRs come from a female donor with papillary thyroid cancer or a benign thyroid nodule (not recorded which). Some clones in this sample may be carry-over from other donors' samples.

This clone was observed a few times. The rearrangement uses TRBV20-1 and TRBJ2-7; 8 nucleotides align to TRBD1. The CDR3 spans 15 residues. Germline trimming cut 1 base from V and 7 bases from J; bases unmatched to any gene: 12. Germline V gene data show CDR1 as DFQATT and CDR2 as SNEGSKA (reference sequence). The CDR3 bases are TGCAGTGCTAGAGCCGACACCCTACAGGGGGGTGAGCAGTACTTC. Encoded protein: CSARADTLQGGEQYF.

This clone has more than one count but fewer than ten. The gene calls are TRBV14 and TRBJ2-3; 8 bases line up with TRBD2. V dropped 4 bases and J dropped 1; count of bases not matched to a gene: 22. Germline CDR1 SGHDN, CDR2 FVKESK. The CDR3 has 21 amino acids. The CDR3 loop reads CASSPPGPVTSGSVGTDTQYF. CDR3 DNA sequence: TGTGCCAGCAGCCCCCCGGGGCCGGTGACCAGCGGGAGTGTGGGCACAGATACGCAGTATTTT.

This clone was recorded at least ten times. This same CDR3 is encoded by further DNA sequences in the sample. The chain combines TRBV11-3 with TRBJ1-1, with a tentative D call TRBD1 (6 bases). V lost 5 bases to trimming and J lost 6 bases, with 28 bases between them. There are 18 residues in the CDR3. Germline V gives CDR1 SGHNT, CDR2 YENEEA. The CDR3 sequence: CASSVGTHRNMGRAEAFF. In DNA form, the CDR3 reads TGTGCCAGCAGCGTAGGGACACACCGAAATATGGGACGCGCTGAAGCTTTCTTT.

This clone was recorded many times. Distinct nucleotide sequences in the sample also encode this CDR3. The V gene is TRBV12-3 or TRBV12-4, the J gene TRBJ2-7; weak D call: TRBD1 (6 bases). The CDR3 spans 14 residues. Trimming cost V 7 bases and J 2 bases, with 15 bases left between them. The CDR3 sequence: CASTKVGDTYEQYF. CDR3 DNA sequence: TGTGCCAGCACCAAAGTAGGGGACACCTACGAGCAGTACTTC.

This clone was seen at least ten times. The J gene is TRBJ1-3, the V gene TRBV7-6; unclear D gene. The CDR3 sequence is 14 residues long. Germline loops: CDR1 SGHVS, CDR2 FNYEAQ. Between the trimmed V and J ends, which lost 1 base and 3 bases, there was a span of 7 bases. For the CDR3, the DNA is TGTGCCAGCAGCTTAGAGCGCGTTGGAAACACCATATATTTT. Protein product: CASSLERVGNTIYF.

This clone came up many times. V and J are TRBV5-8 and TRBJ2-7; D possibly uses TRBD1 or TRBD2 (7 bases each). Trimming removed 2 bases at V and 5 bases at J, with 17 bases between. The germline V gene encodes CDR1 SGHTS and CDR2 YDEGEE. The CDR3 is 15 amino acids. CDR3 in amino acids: CASSFTWEGAHEQYF. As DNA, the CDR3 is TGTGCCAGCAGCTTCACGTGGGAGGGGGCTCACGAGCAGTACTTC.

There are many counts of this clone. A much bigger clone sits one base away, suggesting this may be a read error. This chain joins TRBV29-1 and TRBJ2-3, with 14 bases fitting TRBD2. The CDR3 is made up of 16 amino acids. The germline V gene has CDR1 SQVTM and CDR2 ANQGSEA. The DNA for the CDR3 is TGCAGCGTTGAAGGCGGGACTAGCGGGAGCACAGATACGCAGTGTTTT. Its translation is CSVEGGTSGSTDTQCF.

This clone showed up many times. This CDR3 reads CATSDVPGGETDTQYF. The CDR3 DNA sequence: TGTGCCACCAGTGACGTACCAGGGGGTGAAACAGATACGCAGTATTTT. J is TRBJ2-3 and V is TRBV24-1; TRBD1 agrees at 7 bases. The CDR3 has 16 residues. Germline trimming cut 4 bases from V and 3 bases from J; bases unmatched to any gene: 9. Germline CDR1 is KGHDR and CDR2 is SFDVKD.

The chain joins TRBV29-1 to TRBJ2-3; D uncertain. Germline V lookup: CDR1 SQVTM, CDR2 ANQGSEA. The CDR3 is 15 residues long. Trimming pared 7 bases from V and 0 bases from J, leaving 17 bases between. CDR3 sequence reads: CSARSAPLSTDTQYF. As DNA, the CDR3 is TGCAGCGCACGGTCGGCCCCCCTAAGCACAGATACGCAGTATTTT.

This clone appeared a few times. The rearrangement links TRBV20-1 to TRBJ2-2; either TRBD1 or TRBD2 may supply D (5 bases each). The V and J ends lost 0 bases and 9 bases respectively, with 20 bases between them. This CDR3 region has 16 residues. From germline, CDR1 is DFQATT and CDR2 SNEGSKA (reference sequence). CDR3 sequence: CSARDPEVGETWELFF. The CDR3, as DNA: TGCAGTGCTAGAGACCCGGAGGTGGGGGAAACCTGGGAGCTGTTTTTT.

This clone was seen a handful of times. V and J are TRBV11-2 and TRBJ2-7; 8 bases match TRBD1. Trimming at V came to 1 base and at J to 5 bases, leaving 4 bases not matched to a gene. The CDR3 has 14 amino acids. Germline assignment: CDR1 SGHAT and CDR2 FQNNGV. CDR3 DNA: TGTGCCAGCAGCTTAGGACAGGGGATCCACGAGCAGTACTTC. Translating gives CASSLGQGIHEQYF.

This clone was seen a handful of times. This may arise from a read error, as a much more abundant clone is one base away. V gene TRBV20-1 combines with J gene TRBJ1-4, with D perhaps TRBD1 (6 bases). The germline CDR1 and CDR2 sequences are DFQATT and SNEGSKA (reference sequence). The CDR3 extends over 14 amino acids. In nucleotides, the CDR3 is TGCAGTGCCCCGACAGGAGCCTTTAATGAAAAACTGGTTTTT. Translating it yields CSAPTGAFNEKLVF.

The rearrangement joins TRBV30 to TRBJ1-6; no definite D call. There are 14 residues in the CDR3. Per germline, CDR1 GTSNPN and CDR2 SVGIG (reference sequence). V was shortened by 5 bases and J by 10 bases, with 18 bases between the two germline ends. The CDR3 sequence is CAWGWEGLGSPLHF. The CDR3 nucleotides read TGTGCCTGGGGGTGGGAGGGTCTTGGATCACCCCTCCACTTT.

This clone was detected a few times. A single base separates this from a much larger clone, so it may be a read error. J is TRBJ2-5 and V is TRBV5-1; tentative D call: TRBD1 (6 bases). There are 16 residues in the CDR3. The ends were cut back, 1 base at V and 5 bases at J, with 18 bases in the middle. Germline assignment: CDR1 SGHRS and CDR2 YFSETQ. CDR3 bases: TGCGCCAGCAGCTTGATCGGGTACAGGGCGTCCGAGACCCAGTACTTC. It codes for CASSLIGYRASETQYF.

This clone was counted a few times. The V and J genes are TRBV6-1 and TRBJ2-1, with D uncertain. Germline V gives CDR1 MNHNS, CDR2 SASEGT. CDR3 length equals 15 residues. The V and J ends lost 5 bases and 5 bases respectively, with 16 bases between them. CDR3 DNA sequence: TGTGCCAGCAGTAATCAGGCTGGCTCGAACAATGAGCAGTTCTTC. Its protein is CASSNQAGSNNEQFF.

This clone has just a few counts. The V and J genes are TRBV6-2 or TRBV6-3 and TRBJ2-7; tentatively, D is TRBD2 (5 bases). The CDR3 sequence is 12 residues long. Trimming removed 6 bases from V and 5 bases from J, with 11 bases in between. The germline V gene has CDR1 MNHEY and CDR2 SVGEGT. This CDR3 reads CASRVGVNEQYF. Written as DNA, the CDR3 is TGTGCCAGCAGGGTCGGGGTCAACGAGCAGTACTTC.

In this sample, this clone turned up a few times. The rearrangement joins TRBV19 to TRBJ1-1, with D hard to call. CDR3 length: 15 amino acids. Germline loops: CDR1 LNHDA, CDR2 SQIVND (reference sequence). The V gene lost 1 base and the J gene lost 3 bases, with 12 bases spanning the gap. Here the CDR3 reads CASSIGADGDTEAFF. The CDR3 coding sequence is TGTGCCAGTAGTATAGGGGCGGACGGGGACACTGAAGCTTTCTTT.

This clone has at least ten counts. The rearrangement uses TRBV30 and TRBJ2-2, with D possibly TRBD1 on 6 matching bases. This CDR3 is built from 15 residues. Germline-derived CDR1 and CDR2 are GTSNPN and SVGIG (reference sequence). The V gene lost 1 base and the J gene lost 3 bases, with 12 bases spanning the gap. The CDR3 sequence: CAWSARGIHTGELFF. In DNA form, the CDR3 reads TGTGCCTGGAGTGCGAGGGGGATTCACACCGGGGAGCTGTTTTTT.

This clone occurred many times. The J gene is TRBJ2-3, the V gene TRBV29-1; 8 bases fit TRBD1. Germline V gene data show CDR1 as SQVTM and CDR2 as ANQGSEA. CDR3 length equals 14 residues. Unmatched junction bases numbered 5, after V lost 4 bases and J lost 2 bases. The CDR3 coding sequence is TGCAGCGTTGCCCGACAGGGGATCACAGATACGCAGTATTTT. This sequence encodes CSVARQGITDTQYF.

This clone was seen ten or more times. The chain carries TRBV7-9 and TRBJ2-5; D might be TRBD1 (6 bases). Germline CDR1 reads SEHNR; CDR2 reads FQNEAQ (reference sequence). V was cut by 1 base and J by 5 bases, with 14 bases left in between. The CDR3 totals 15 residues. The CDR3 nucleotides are TGTGCCAGCAGCTTAGTCGCACAGGGCCCGGAGACCCAGTACTTC. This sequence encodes CASSLVAQGPETQYF.

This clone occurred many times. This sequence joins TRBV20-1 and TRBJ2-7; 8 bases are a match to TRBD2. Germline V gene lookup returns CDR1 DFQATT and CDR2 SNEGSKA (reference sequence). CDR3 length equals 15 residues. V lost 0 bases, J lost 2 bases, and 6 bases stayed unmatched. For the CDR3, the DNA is TGCAGTGCTAGAGACCTAAGCGGGAGCACCTACGAGCAGTACTTC. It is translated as CSARDLSGSTYEQYF.

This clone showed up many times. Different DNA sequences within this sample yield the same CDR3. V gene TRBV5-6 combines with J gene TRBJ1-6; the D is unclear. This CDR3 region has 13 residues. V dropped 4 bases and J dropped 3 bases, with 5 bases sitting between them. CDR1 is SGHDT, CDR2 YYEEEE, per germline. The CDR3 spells CASSGGYNSPLHF. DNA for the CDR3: TGTGCCAGCAGCGGTGGCTATAATTCACCCCTCCACTTT.

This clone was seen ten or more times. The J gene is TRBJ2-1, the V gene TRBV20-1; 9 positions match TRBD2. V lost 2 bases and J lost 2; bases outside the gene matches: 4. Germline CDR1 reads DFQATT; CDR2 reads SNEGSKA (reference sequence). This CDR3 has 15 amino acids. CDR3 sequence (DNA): TGCAGTGCTAGACTAGCGGGGTTACCCTACAATGAGCAGTTCTTC. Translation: CSARLAGLPYNEQFF.

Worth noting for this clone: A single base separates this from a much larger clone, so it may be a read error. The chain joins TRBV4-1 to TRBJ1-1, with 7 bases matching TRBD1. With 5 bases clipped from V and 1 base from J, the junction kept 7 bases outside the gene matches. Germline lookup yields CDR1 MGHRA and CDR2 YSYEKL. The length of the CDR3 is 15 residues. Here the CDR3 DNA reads TGCGCCAGCAGCACTAGACAGGGATGGAACACTGAAGCTTTCTTT. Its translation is CASSTRQGWNTEAFF.

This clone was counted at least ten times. This CDR3 is CASSFGSRGAGELFF. In DNA form, the CDR3 reads TGTGCCAGCAGCTTCGGGTCCCGTGGGGCCGGGGAGCTGTTTTTT. The chain couples TRBV7-3 to TRBJ2-2; D remains ambiguous. Trimming left V 3 bases short and J 6 bases short, with 14 bases between. CDR3 length: 15 amino acids. Germline V CDR1 and CDR2: SGHTA, FQGTGA.

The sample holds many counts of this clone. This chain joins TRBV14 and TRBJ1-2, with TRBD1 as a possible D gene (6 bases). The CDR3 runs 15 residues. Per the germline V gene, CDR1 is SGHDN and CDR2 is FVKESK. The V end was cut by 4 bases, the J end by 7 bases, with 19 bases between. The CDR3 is CASSLLIADRGGYTF. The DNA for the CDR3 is TGTGCCAGCAGCCTACTAATTGCGGACAGAGGTGGCTACACCTTC.

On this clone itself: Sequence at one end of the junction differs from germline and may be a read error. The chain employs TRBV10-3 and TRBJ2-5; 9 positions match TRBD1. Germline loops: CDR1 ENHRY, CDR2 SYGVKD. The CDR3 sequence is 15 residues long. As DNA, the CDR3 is TGTGCCATCAGTGAGGGACAGGGGTCGCAAGAGACCCGGTACTTC. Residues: CAISEGQGSQETRYF.

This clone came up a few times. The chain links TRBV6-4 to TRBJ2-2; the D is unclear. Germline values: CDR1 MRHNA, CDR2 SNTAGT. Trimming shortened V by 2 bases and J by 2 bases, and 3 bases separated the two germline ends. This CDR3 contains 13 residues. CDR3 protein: CASSDGNTGELFF. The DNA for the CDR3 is TGTGCCAGCAGTGACGGTAACACCGGGGAGCTGTTTTTT.

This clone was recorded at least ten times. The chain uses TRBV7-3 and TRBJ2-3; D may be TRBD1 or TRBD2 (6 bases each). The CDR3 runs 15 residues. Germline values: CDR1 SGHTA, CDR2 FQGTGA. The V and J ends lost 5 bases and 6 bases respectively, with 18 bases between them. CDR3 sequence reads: CASSLSGGGVDTQYF. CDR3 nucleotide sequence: TGTGCCAGCAGCCTTTCCGGGGGCGGGGTTGATACGCAGTATTTT.

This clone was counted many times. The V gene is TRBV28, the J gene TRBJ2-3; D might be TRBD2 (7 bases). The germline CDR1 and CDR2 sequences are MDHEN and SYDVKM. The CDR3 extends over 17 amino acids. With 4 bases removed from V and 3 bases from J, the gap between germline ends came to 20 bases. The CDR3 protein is CASSSTVGGRGTDTQYF. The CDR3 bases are TGTGCCAGCAGTTCCACCGTCGGGGGGCGCGGGACAGATACGCAGTATTTT.

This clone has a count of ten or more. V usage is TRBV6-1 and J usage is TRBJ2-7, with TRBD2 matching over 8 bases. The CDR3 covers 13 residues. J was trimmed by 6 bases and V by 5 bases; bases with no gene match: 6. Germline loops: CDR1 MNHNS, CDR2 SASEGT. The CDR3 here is CASSWLAGAEQYF. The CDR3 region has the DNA TGTGCCAGCAGTTGGCTAGCGGGTGCCGAGCAGTACTTC.

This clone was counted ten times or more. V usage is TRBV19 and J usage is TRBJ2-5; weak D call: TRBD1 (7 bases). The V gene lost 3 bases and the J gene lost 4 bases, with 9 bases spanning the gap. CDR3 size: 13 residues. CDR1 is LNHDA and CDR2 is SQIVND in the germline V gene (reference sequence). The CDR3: CASSIQGGETQYF. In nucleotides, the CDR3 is TGTGCCAGTAGTATCCAGGGGGGAGAGACCCAGTACTTC.